These T cell receptor beta chains were read from a single sample in a study of T cell responses to AZD1222 COVID-19 vaccine. Produced via immunoSEQ multiplex PCR; TCRdb's table is partial and in-frame only. The table shows 190,000 or so clones, with roughly 92% occurring only once. Sample: peripheral blood, taken 28 days after the second AZD1222 dose. The receptors were sampled from an adult who received the AZD1222 COVID-19 vaccine. The CDR3 runs from the conserved cysteine through the conserved F or W. The D gene is left open where the match is weak. Size tells how often a clone was seen (once, few, many) or the class of an expanded clone, and some rows leave it out.

d_call,j_call,v_call,clone_size,cdr3_nt,cdr3_aa
.,TRBJ1-2,TRBV20-1,.,TGCAGTGCAAGTCGGTCGGAGACCTATGGCTACACCTTC,CSASRSETYGYTF
TRBD1,TRBJ2-7,TRBV5-1,.,TGCGCCAGCAGCTTGACCGGACAGGACACCTACGAGCAGTACTTC,CASSLTGQDTYEQYF
.,TRBJ1-3,TRBV10-3,.,TGTGCCATCGAGCCAGGCTCCTCTGGAAACACCATATATTTT,CAIEPGSSGNTIYF
TRBD1,TRBJ2-5,TRBV13,.,TGTGCCAGCAGCTTAGGGGACAGGGGTATTGAGACCCAGTACTTC,CASSLGDRGIETQYF
TRBD1,TRBJ2-7,TRBV7-9,once,TGTGCCAGCAGCTTAGTTTTAGGGACAGGGGAGCAGTACTTC,CASSLVLGTGEQYF
.,TRBJ2-6,TRBV28,.,TGTGCCAGCAGGTTCTACTCTGGGGCCAACGTCCTGACTTTC,CASRFYSGANVLTF
.,TRBJ2-2,TRBV10-3,once,TGTGCCATCAAAAGTCGCGGGCTTCCGAACACCGGGGAGCTGTTTTTT,CAIKSRGLPNTGELFF
.,TRBJ1-1,TRBV6-5,.,TGTGCCAGCAGTTACGTCCCCCAGGGTCCCGAAGCTTTCTTT,CASSYVPQGPEAFF
.,TRBJ2-1,TRBV2,.,TGTGCCAGTGCGGGGTTGTCCAATGAGCAGTTCTTC,CASAGLSNEQFF
.,TRBJ2-1,TRBV5-6,.,TGTGCCAGCAGGTACCAGGGTCTTGAGCAGTTCTTC,CASRYQGLEQFF
.,TRBJ1-5,TRBV7-8,.,TGTGCCAGCAGCTTGGCCCCGTTGAAGCCCCAGCATTTT,CASSLAPLKPQHF
TRBD2,TRBJ2-1,TRBV6-6,.,TGTGCCAGCAGTTACACTAGCGGGGGAAATGAGCAGTTCTTC,CASSYTSGGNEQFF
.,TRBJ1-1,TRBV2,.,TGTGCCAGCATTCCCGCCGGGACGGACGCCAAAGGGGAAGCTTTCTTT,CASIPAGTDAKGEAFF
.,TRBJ2-1,TRBV7-9,.,TGTGCCAGCAGCTTCGGGCAGGCCTACTTGCAGTTCTTC,CASSFGQAYLQFF
.,TRBJ1-5,TRBV5-6,.,TGTGCCAGCAGCGGTGACCCTGATCAGCCCCAGCATTTT,CASSGDPDQPQHF
.,TRBJ2-5,TRBV18,.,TGTGCCAGCTCACTTCAGCGCGGGACAGTTCAAGAGACCCAGTACTTC,CASSLQRGTVQETQYF
.,TRBJ1-3,TRBV3-1/TRBV3-2,.,TGTGCCAGCAGCCTCGCGACAGCTGGAAACACCATATATTTT,CASSLATAGNTIYF
TRBD1,TRBJ2-5,TRBV6-2/TRBV6-3,.,TGTGCCAGCAGTTCCCGCAGGGGGACAGAGACCCAGTACTTC,CASSSRRGTETQYF
.,TRBJ2-7,TRBV23-1,.,TGCGCCAGCAGTCGTCGGTACTTC,CASSRRYF
TRBD1,TRBJ1-5,TRBV28,.,TGTGCCAGCAGCAATGACAGGGTTGGACAGCCCCAGCATTTT,CASSNDRVGQPQHF
.,TRBJ1-6,TRBV5-1,few,TGCGCCAGCAGCGGGAGGACGGGTCAGGCACCCCTCCACTTT,CASSGRTGQAPLHF
.,TRBJ2-1,TRBV6-5,.,TGTGCCAGCAGTCATCATGGGAACACAAACAATGAGCAGTTCTTC,CASSHHGNTNNEQFF
.,TRBJ1-6,TRBV7-2,.,TGTGCCAGCAGCTTAGCAGATCCACACCCGAGGGGGTCCCTCCACTTT,CASSLADPHPRGSLHF
.,TRBJ1-5,TRBV12-5,once,TGTGCTAGTGGTTTGGTACTTCAGGCCCAGGATCATCAGCCCCAGCATTTT,CASGLVLQAQDHQPQHF
.,TRBJ1-3,TRBV6-5,.,TGTGCCAGCAGTTACTCCAACCTCTATGGAAACACCATATATTTT,CASSYSNLYGNTIYF
.,TRBJ2-7,TRBV5-1,few,TGCGCCAGCAGCTTGGGATTTACCACCTACGAGCAGTACTTC,CASSLGFTTYEQYF
.,TRBJ1-5,TRBV21-1,.,TGTGCCAGCAAACAGGGACAGCCCCAGCATTTT,CASKQGQPQHF
TRBD1,TRBJ1-1,TRBV28,once,TGTGCCAGCAGTCCCGGACAGGGAATGGGGTTTAGAGAAGCTTTCTTT,CASSPGQGMGFREAFF
.,TRBJ2-5,TRBV7-9,.,TGTGCCAGCAGCCCCCAGGGGTTCCAAGAGACCCAGTACTTC,CASSPQGFQETQYF
.,TRBJ1-6,TRBV19,few,TGTGCCAGTAGTATGAAAGTCGGTTCACCCCTCCACTTT,CASSMKVGSPLHF
.,TRBJ1-2,TRBV28,.,TGTGCCAGCAGTTTATTTGAGGGTCGGTATGGCTACACCTTC,CASSLFEGRYGYTF
.,TRBJ2-7,TRBV7-9,.,TGTGCCACCACCGGGACGGGGACCTACGAGCAGTACTTC,CATTGTGTYEQYF
.,TRBJ2-3,TRBV11-2,.,TGTGCCAGCAGCCCGGCAACATACGGGGAGACAGATACGCAGTATTTT,CASSPATYGETDTQYF
.,TRBJ1-1,TRBV4-2,once,TGTGCCAGCAGCCAAGGCGACAGGTCTGAAGCTTTCTTT,CASSQGDRSEAFF
.,TRBJ1-1,TRBV5-1,.,TGCGCCAGCAGCTTGGCCAGCTTAAACACTGAAGCTTTCTTT,CASSLASLNTEAFF
.,TRBJ1-1,TRBV5-4,.,TGTGCCAGCAGCTTGGCCTCGGCCAGGCAGCAAGCTTTCTTT,CASSLASARQQAFF
TRBD2,TRBJ2-1,TRBV6-2/TRBV6-3,.,TGTGCCAGCAGTTACAGGCTAGCGGGGGGGCCCAATGAGCAGTTCTTC,CASSYRLAGGPNEQFF
TRBD1,TRBJ1-5,TRBV7-2,.,TGTGCCAGCAGCCTCAACAGGGGGCTAAGCAATCAGCCCCAGCATTTT,CASSLNRGLSNQPQHF
.,TRBJ1-5,TRBV27,.,TGTGCCAGCAGCGGGACGGGCAATCAGCCCCAGCATTTT,CASSGTGNQPQHF
TRBD1,TRBJ1-2,TRBV4-1,.,TGCGCCAGCGGGGGACAGGGGGTAAACCCGACCTACGGCTATGGCTACACCTTC,CASGGQGVNPTYGYGYTF
.,TRBJ1-2,TRBV30,.,TGTGCCTGGAGTCTGGGTTATGGCTACACCTTC,CAWSLGYGYTF
.,TRBJ2-7,TRBV18,once,TGTGCCAGCTCACCGAGCGAGAACGAGCAGTACTTC,CASSPSENEQYF
.,TRBJ1-5,TRBV28,.,TGTGCCAGCAGTTTATCTAGTACACAGGGCTATAGCAATCAGCCCCAGCATTTT,CASSLSSTQGYSNQPQHF
.,TRBJ1-5,TRBV21-1,.,TGTGCCAGCAGCAAAGCCCCCAAGGTAGCGGTCGAGATTCAGCCCCAGCATTTT,CASSKAPKVAVEIQPQHF
.,TRBJ1-1,TRBV2,.,TGTGCCAGCAGTGAAACAGTCTTCACTGAAGCTTTCTTT,CASSETVFTEAFF
TRBD2,TRBJ2-2,TRBV7-8,.,TGTGCCAGCAGCCTAGGGTTAGCGGGGGTCCGGAACACCGGGGAGCTGTTTTTT,CASSLGLAGVRNTGELFF
TRBD1,TRBJ1-1,TRBV7-2,.,TGTGCCAGCAGCTTAGGGCAGGGGGCGGGGAACACTGAAGCTTTCTTT,CASSLGQGAGNTEAFF
.,TRBJ1-3,TRBV27,.,TGTGCCAGCAGAACAGGGTATGGAAACACCATATATTTT,CASRTGYGNTIYF
.,TRBJ2-7,TRBV19,.,TGTGCCAGTAGTAGAGGGCTCAACGGGGACACCTACGAGCAGTACTTC,CASSRGLNGDTYEQYF
.,TRBJ1-1,TRBV20-1,.,TGCAGTGCTAGTCTACAGGGGAACACTGAAGCTTTCTTT,CSASLQGNTEAFF
.,TRBJ1-1,TRBV6-5,.,TGTGCCAGCAGTCCGAGGGGGGGAACTGAAGCTTTCTTT,CASSPRGGTEAFF
TRBD1,TRBJ2-3,TRBV27,.,TGTGCCAGCAGTCCGCAGGGGGTGGGTACGCAGTATTTT,CASSPQGVGTQYF
.,TRBJ1-1,TRBV9,.,TGTGCCAGCAGCGTAGAACTGGGGGGAGCTGAAGCTTTCTTT,CASSVELGGAEAFF
.,TRBJ2-7,TRBV27,.,TGTGCCAGCAGTTTGAGAGGGTCGTACGAGCAGTACTTC,CASSLRGSYEQYF
.,TRBJ2-3,TRBV30,.,TGTGCCTGGAGTGAGGGACTTAGCACAGATACGCAGTATTTT,CAWSEGLSTDTQYF